This TCR beta chain is from a study of T cell responses to AZD1222 COVID-19 vaccine. This clone has a single count. Sequencing used immunoSEQ multiplex PCR; TCRdb keeps in-frame clones, though not all of them. The sample consists of about 59,000 clones, approximately 92% of them appearing once. Germline loops: CDR1 MNHEY, CDR2 SMNVEV (reference sequence). V was shortened by 5 bases and J by 1 base, with 14 bases between the two germline ends. This CDR3 contains 15 residues. The source was peripheral blood, collected 28 days after the second AZD1222 dose. The TCR originated in an adult who received the AZD1222 COVID-19 vaccine. The V call is TRBV27, the J call TRBJ1-1; maybe TRBD1 (6 bases). CDR3 sequence (DNA): TGTGCCAGCAGTCGATGGGACACCCGGAACACTGAAGCTTTCTTT. Translated, it gives CASSRWDTRNTEAFF.